This TCR beta chain was retrieved from a study of blood T cell repertoires in COVID-19. CDR3 size: 15 residues. Germline V gene lookup returns CDR1 MNHEY and CDR2 SVGAGI. J gave up 7 bases and V 3 bases, and 8 bases lay outside the gene matches. Profiling relied on immunoSEQ multiplex PCR, and the TCRdb table lists in-frame clones only, not all of them. Altogether 90,000 to 130,000 clones are present, approximately 68% being singletons, with the ten largest covering roughly 7.5%. Sample: peripheral blood. The chain joins TRBV6-5 to TRBJ1-5; 8 nucleotides line up with TRBD1. This sequence originates from a woman aged 60-70 years with acute or convalescent COVID-19. CDR3 residues: CASSYSGGRGQPQHF. DNA for the CDR3: TGTGCCAGCAGTTATTCAGGGGGCAGGGGGCAGCCCCAGCATTTT.